This is a list of T cell receptor beta chains from one sample in a study of blood T cells in healthy people across ages. TCRdb analysed the 5' RACE reads with MiXCR anew, one entry per CDR3 protein. The sample includes roughly 1,000,000 distinct CDR3 sequences, around 25% of them seen just once. This same sample was also part of a study on T cells of mothers and their children.

Sequencing used blood. The receptors come from a girl aged 2 to 9 in good health. The CDR3 runs from the conserved cysteine through the conserved F or W. A D gene is named only where the DNA matches it firmly. Not every row has a clone size; where given, it reads once, few, many or a size class.

CDR3: CASGGGLETEAFF; DNA: TGCGCCAGCGGAGGAGGGTTGGAAACTGAAGCTTTCTTT; length: 13; D: NA; J: TRBJ1-1; size: NA; V: TRBV5-1
CDR3: CASSHQGPYSNQPQHF; DNA: TGTGCCAGCAGCCACCAGGGGCCGTATAGCAATCAGCCCCAGCATTTT; length: 16; D: NA; J: TRBJ1-5; size: NA; V: TRBV3-1
CDR3: CAISARQGLTADKNIQYF; DNA: TGTGCCATCAGTGCGAGGCAAGGTCTGACAGCCGATAAAAACATTCAGTACTTC; length: 18; D: NA; J: TRBJ2-4; size: NA; V: TRBV10-3
CDR3: CASIFQGTGNQPQHF; DNA: TGTGCCAGCATATTCCAGGGGACCGGCAATCAGCCCCAGCATTTT; length: 15; D: NA; J: TRBJ1-5; size: few; V: TRBV28
CDR3: CASSLGASGRADNEQFF; DNA: TGTGCCAGCAGTTTAGGGGCTAGCGGGAGGGCGGATAATGAGCAGTTCTTC; length: 17; D: TRBD2; J: TRBJ2-1; size: NA; V: TRBV12-3/TRBV12-4
CDR3: CASSQPGQEYNEQFF; DNA: TGCGCCAGCAGCCAACCGGGACAGGAGTACAATGAGCAGTTCTTC; length: 15; D: TRBD1; J: TRBJ2-1; size: many; V: TRBV4-3
CDR3: CASSQHPSSYEQYF; DNA: TGTGCCAGCAGCCAGCACCCGAGCTCCTACGAGCAGTACTTC; length: 14; D: NA; J: TRBJ2-7; size: NA; V: TRBV3-1
CDR3: CASAPGTYNEQFF; DNA: TGTGCCAGCGCTCCGGGGACCTACAATGAGCAGTTCTTC; length: 13; D: NA; J: TRBJ2-1; size: NA; V: TRBV12-3/TRBV12-4
CDR3: CASSSWTGQTYEQYF; DNA: TGCGCCAGCAGCTCCTGGACAGGGCAAACCTACGAGCAGTACTTC; length: 15; D: TRBD1; J: TRBJ2-7; size: NA; V: TRBV5-1
CDR3: CASSREFSGANVLTF; DNA: TGTGCCAGCAGCAGAGAATTCTCTGGGGCCAACGTCCTGACTTTC; length: 15; D: NA; J: TRBJ2-6; size: NA; V: TRBV6-1
CDR3: CSAGEGGQGGMPQHF; DNA: TGCAGTGCTGGAGAGGGGGGACAGGGAGGGATGCCCCAGCATTTT; length: 15; D: TRBD1; J: TRBJ1-5; size: few; V: TRBV20-1
CDR3: CASSYSPLGSDTQYF; DNA: TGTGCCAGCAGTTACTCACCGCTAGGTTCAGATACGCAGTATTTT; length: 15; D: NA; J: TRBJ2-3; size: few; V: TRBV6-5
CDR3: CASSPLHRVVCDKQFF; DNA: TGTGCCAGCAGTCCGCTACACAGGGTCGTTTGCGATAAGCAGTTCTTC; length: 16; D: NA; J: TRBJ2-1; size: NA; V: TRBV27
CDR3: CASSDFDRGLWEQYF; DNA: TGTGCCAGCAGTGACTTTGACAGGGGGCTCTGGGAGCAGTACTTC; length: 15; D: TRBD1; J: TRBJ2-7; size: NA; V: TRBV6-1
CDR3: CASGLGTGKGYTF; DNA: TGTGCTAGTGGTTTGGGGACAGGGAAGGGCTACACCTTC; length: 13; D: TRBD1; J: TRBJ1-2; size: few; V: TRBV12-5
CDR3: CSVVAVYEQYF; DNA: TGCAGCGTCGTAGCGGTCTACGAGCAGTACTTC; length: 11; D: NA; J: TRBJ2-7; size: NA; V: TRBV29-1